This T cell receptor beta chain comes out of a study of early T cells in non-severe SARS-CoV-2 infection. On the study more broadly: The study sequenced bulk RNA from unsorted whole blood, with chains unpaired.

MiXCR, run by TCRdb on the 5' RACE reads, gives a single entry per CDR3 protein. The data contain tens of thousands of distinct CDR3 sequences, roughly a tenth of them singletons. This clonotype was picked up many times. Its antigen is unknown. Trimming took off 0 bases at V and 5 bases at J, with 7 bases between the two ends. The length of the CDR3 is 13 residues. Looked up from germline, CDR1 is MGHRA and CDR2 is YSYEKL. Study-wide points: Private and CD4 specificities were missed by VDJdb matching, which favored anti-spike CD8 responses.

The receptor's source is an adult who was a healthcare worker with PCR-confirmed SARS-CoV-2 infection or an uninfected control (not recorded which). The sample taken for sequencing was whole blood. V is TRBV4-1 and J is TRBJ1-1, with D hard to call. CDR3 amino acids: CASSQDWGTEAFF. The DNA of the CDR3 is TGCGCCAGCAGCCAAGATTGGGGAACTGAAGCTTTCTTT.